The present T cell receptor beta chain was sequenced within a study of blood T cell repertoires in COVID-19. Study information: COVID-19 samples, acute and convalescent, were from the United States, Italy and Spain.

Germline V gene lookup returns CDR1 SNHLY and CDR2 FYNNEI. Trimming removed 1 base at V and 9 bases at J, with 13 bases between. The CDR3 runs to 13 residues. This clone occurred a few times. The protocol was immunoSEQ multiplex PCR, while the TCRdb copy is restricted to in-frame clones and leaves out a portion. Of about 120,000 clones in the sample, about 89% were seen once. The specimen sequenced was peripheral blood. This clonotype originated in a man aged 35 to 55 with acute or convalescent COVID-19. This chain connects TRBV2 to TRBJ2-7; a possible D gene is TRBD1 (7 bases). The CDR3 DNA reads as TGTGCCAGCAGTGAAGGGCCAGGGGGGCGGCAGTACTTC. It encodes CASSEGPGGRQYF.